This record concerns one T cell receptor beta chain sequence. The entry originates in a study of blood T cell repertoires in COVID-19. Study-level information: Researchers got acute and convalescent COVID-19 samples from the United States, Italy and Spain. T cells, B-cell-depleted T cells, or PBMCs supplied cDNA or gDNA.

Study processing details: Estimation of nucleated cell counts relied on the amplification of reference gene primers. Some clones are missing from TCRdb's copy, which holds only in-frame ones; the method was immunoSEQ multiplex PCR. Clone size and V and J calls were adopted from that table, with D and trimming inferred from the DNA. The sample records some 42,000 clones, 75% to 90% being singletons. Sequenced: peripheral blood. The clonotype originates from a man aged 30 to 45 with active or convalescent COVID-19.

CDR3 protein: CASSTGQARRETQYF. As DNA, the CDR3 is TGTGCCAGCAGCACTGGACAGGCACGGCGCGAGACCCAGTACTTC. The chain couples TRBV9 to TRBJ2-5; 7 bases are a match to TRBD1. This CDR3 has 15 amino acids. With V trimmed by 4 bases and J by 5 bases, 11 bases remained unmatched. Germline V CDR1 and CDR2: SGDLS, YYNGEE.